These T cell receptor beta chains were read from a single sample in a study of cytomegalovirus exposure and HLA in healthy donors. The assay was immunoSEQ multiplex PCR, and TCRdb's table has in-frame clones only and misses some. The top ten hold 0.24% of the sample, which has 200,000 to 300,000 clones, around 83% seen once. Material for sequencing was PBMCs. These receptors were taken from a girl aged 2 to 9 in good health and CMV-seronegative. Each CDR3 is given with its conserved first and last residue. Fields, in order: V gene, J gene, clone size, D gene, CDR3 DNA, CDR3 protein. The D gene is left open where the match is weak. Rows may omit the clone size; those that give it use once, few, many or a size class.

TRBV7-2	TRBJ2-5	NA	TRBD1	TGTGCCAGCACCGCTGACAGGGCGGAGACCCAGTACTTC	CASTADRAETQYF
TRBV18	TRBJ2-7	NA	TRBD2	TGTGCCAGCTCACCGTCCCAGCGGGGTGGGATCTACGAGCAGTACTTC	CASSPSQRGGIYEQYF
TRBV7-9	TRBJ2-7	once	NA	TGTGCCAGCAGCTTACGCACAGGCGGGGACGAGCAGTACTTC	CASSLRTGGDEQYF
TRBV7-9	TRBJ1-6	once	NA	TGTGCCAGCAGCGCCAGACAGGTCTCCTATAATTCACCCCTCCACTTT	CASSARQVSYNSPLHF
TRBV6-9	TRBJ1-2	NA	TRBD1	TGTGCCAGCAAACGACAGGGGGCTGGTGGCTACACCTTC	CASKRQGAGGYTF
TRBV2	TRBJ2-7	NA	TRBD2	TGTGCCAGCATTGTGGGAGGGCCTCTCGAGCAGTACTTC	CASIVGGPLEQYF
TRBV6-5	TRBJ1-2	few	TRBD1	TGTGCCAGCAGTTACGAGGGGGCCTATGGCTACACCTTC	CASSYEGAYGYTF
TRBV9	TRBJ2-3	NA	TRBD2	TGTGCCAGCAGCGTAGATCCAGTCGGGAGGAATACGCAGTATTTT	CASSVDPVGRNTQYF
TRBV6-5	TRBJ2-5	few	NA	TGTGCCAGCAGTTACCCCCCCGGGGAGACCCAGTACTTC	CASSYPPGETQYF
TRBV5-4	TRBJ1-2	once	NA	TGTGCCAGCAGCCCAGGACAGTCTCCTAACTATGGCTACACCTTC	CASSPGQSPNYGYTF
TRBV7-8	TRBJ2-1	NA	TRBD2	TGTGCCAGCAGCTTAGATGGAAGCGGGGGCGGACCTCGCAATGAGCAGTTCTTC	CASSLDGSGGGPRNEQFF
TRBV5-6	TRBJ2-1	NA	TRBD2	TGTGCCAGCAGCTCGCCGGGACTAGCGGGAGTTGGTGAGCAGTTCTTC	CASSSPGLAGVGEQFF
TRBV6-1	TRBJ1-5	NA	NA	TGTGCCAGCAGTGAATTAACAGGGCATCAGCCCCAGCATTTT	CASSELTGHQPQHF
TRBV7-9	TRBJ1-1	NA	TRBD1	TGTTCCAGCAGCTTACCTCACGGACAGGGAAAGTTGAACACTGAAGCTTTCTTT	CSSSLPHGQGKLNTEAFF
TRBV19	TRBJ1-1	NA	TRBD1	TGTGCCAGTAGTCCCCGGGACAGGGGAGTGCTGAAAGCTTTCTTT	CASSPRDRGVLKAFF
TRBV15	TRBJ1-3	NA	NA	TGTGCCACCAGCGGGAGCCTCTCTGGAAACACCATATATTTT	CATSGSLSGNTIYF
TRBV7-9	TRBJ2-4	NA	NA	TGTGCCAGCAGCCTAACCCGCGGATTAGCCAAAAACATTCAGTACTTC	CASSLTRGLAKNIQYF
TRBV7-9	TRBJ2-7	NA	NA	TGTGCCAGCCAGCTTAATCCGGGGGCCTACGAGCAGTACTTC	CASQLNPGAYEQYF
TRBV14	TRBJ2-7	NA	NA	TGTGCCAGCAGCCTGGCTTTCTCCTACGAGCAGTACTTC	CASSLAFSYEQYF
TRBV30	TRBJ2-3	NA	TRBD2	TGTGCCTGGATGGGATGGGGAGACTCCGGGACTAGATCTAGCACAGATACGCAGTATTTT	CAWMGWGDSGTRSSTDTQYF
TRBV4-1	TRBJ1-5	NA	NA	TGCGCCAGCAGCCAGGGGGACACCAATCAGCCCCAGCATTTT	CASSQGDTNQPQHF
TRBV14	TRBJ2-7	NA	TRBD1	TGTGCCAGCAGCATCCGGGACAGGTCCTACGAGCAGTACTTC	CASSIRDRSYEQYF
TRBV19	TRBJ2-7	NA	TRBD2	TGTGCCAGTAGTATCGAAGGGAGGGCCGGCGAGCAGTACTTC	CASSIEGRAGEQYF
TRBV5-1	TRBJ1-3	NA	NA	TGCGCCAGCAGCTTGGCGTCTTTACAGCTCTCTGGAAACACCATATATTTT	CASSLASLQLSGNTIYF
TRBV11-2	TRBJ2-7	few	TRBD1	TGTGCCAGCAGCTTTACGGACAGGGTAGTGTCTTACGAGCAGTACTTC	CASSFTDRVVSYEQYF
TRBV5-1	TRBJ2-1	NA	TRBD1	TGCGCCAGCAGCTTCGGGGACAGGGAAAACAATGAGCAGTTCTTC	CASSFGDRENNEQFF
TRBV6-1	TRBJ1-4	NA	TRBD1	TGTGCCAGCAGTGAAGCGCGGGACAGAAAACTGTTTTTT	CASSEARDRKLFF
TRBV9	TRBJ2-5	NA	TRBD1	TGTGCCAGCAGCGAACAGGGGGCGGAGACCCAGTACTTC	CASSEQGAETQYF
TRBV4-1	TRBJ2-2	once	NA	TGCGCCAGCCCCAGTAGCGCCGGGGAGCTGTTTTTT	CASPSSAGELFF
TRBV6-1	TRBJ1-6	NA	NA	TGTGCCAGCACCACAGGGCCTAGGTCACCCCTCCACTTT	CASTTGPRSPLHF
TRBV7-3	TRBJ1-1	NA	NA	TGTGCCAGCAGCTTAGAGAGGAAGACTGAAGCTTTCTTT	CASSLERKTEAFF
TRBV5-6	TRBJ2-7	NA	TRBD2	TGTGCCAGCAGCTTCGGACTAGCGTCCTCCGCCTACGAGCAGTACTTC	CASSFGLASSAYEQYF
TRBV7-2	TRBJ2-3	NA	TRBD2	TGTGCCAGCAGCTTAGGGCGGGGGGGCCGGACAGATACGCAGTATTTT	CASSLGRGGRTDTQYF
TRBV2	TRBJ1-2	NA	NA	TGTGCCAGCAGTACAGGGCCTAACTATGGCTACACCTTC	CASSTGPNYGYTF
TRBV6-1	TRBJ1-5	NA	NA	TGTGCCAGCACGGAGGCGGTGAGCAATCAGCCCCAGCATTTT	CASTEAVSNQPQHF
TRBV7-9	TRBJ1-2	NA	NA	TGTGCCAGCAGCTTAGCAGGGGAGGGTTATGGCTACACCTTC	CASSLAGEGYGYTF
TRBV5-5	TRBJ2-5	NA	NA	TGTGCCAGCAGCGTACAGGGTCTCGGGGAGACCCAGTACTTC	CASSVQGLGETQYF
TRBV2	TRBJ1-6	once	TRBD1	TGTGCCAGCAACCGACAGGGGGCGGCCCAACTGGGGTCACCCCTCCACTTT	CASNRQGAAQLGSPLHF
TRBV9	TRBJ1-6	NA	TRBD1	TGTGCCAGCACGGGGGCAGGGGGCTCGAGGAATAATTCACCCCTCCACTTT	CASTGAGGSRNNSPLHF
TRBV2	TRBJ2-1	once	TRBD2	TGTGCCAGCAGTTGGGGGACTAGCGGGAGCGGTGAGCAGTTCTTC	CASSWGTSGSGEQFF
TRBV4-1	TRBJ2-3	few	TRBD2	TGCGCCAGCAGCCAAGTGGGGACTAGTGCCACAGATACGCAGTATTTT	CASSQVGTSATDTQYF
TRBV5-6	TRBJ1-5	few	TRBD1	TGTGCCAGCAGCTTGCGGACAGGGGGCTCGTATAGCAATCAGCCCCAGCATTTT	CASSLRTGGSYSNQPQHF
TRBV14	TRBJ2-6	NA	NA	TGTGCCAGCAGCCTTGTAGGGACTCCCTCCTCTGGGGCCAACGTCCTGACTTTC	CASSLVGTPSSGANVLTF
TRBV30	TRBJ2-7	NA	TRBD1	TGTGCCTGGAGTGTACGGACAGGGCTATACGAGCAGTACTTC	CAWSVRTGLYEQYF
TRBV2	TRBJ2-5	NA	TRBD2	TGTGCCAGCAGTGGGCTAGCGGGGCCAGAGACCCAGTACTTC	CASSGLAGPETQYF
TRBV27	TRBJ2-7	NA	TRBD1	TGTGCCAGCAGTTCCAGGGGGTATCGGCTCTACGAGCAGTACTTC	CASSSRGYRLYEQYF
TRBV7-6	TRBJ1-5	NA	TRBD1	TGTGCCAGCAGCTCGACTGACAGGGCGGATCAGCCCCAGCATTTT	CASSSTDRADQPQHF
TRBV4-1	TRBJ2-7	NA	NA	TGCGCCAGCAGCCAAGACCAGAGACAAACGTGGGAGCAGTACTTC	CASSQDQRQTWEQYF
TRBV7-9	TRBJ2-7	NA	NA	TGTGCCAGCAGCTTAGAGACAGGAGCAAACGAGCAGTACTTC	CASSLETGANEQYF
TRBV4-1	TRBJ2-7	NA	NA	TGCGCCAGCAGCACCCGGGACAACTCCTACGAGCAGTACTTC	CASSTRDNSYEQYF
TRBV6-5	TRBJ2-7	NA	TRBD2	TGTGCCAGCAGTAGCGGGAGGGCCGAGTACGAGCAGTACTTC	CASSSGRAEYEQYF
TRBV14	TRBJ2-1	NA	NA	TGTGCCAGCAGCAAACTAGTCTACAATGAGCAGTTCTTC	CASSKLVYNEQFF
TRBV5-1	TRBJ2-7	NA	NA	TGCGCCAGCAGCTTGGAGGCAGGGCCCTACGAGCAGTACTTC	CASSLEAGPYEQYF
TRBV5-1	TRBJ2-7	NA	NA	TGCGCCAGCAGCTTGGCACAGGGAGATCCCTACGAGCAGTACTTC	CASSLAQGDPYEQYF
TRBV2	TRBJ1-2	NA	NA	TGTGCCAGCAAGGAAAATCCAGGGGCGAACTATGGCTACACCTTC	CASKENPGANYGYTF
TRBV5-1	TRBJ2-5	NA	NA	TGCGCCAGCAGCGCCAGTCGGGTCCCAGAGACCCAGTACTTC	CASSASRVPETQYF
TRBV7-6	TRBJ2-3	NA	NA	TGTGCCAGCAGCTTAGTGGGAGGAGGGACAGATACGCAGTATTTT	CASSLVGGGTDTQYF
TRBV5-4	TRBJ1-1	NA	NA	TGTGCCAGCAGCTTGGGGGGGCCGAACACTGAAGCTTTCTTT	CASSLGGPNTEAFF
TRBV6-1	TRBJ2-2	NA	TRBD1	TGTGCCAGCAGTGAAGTGCTACAGGGGGGTCCCGGGGAGCTGTTTTTT	CASSEVLQGGPGELFF